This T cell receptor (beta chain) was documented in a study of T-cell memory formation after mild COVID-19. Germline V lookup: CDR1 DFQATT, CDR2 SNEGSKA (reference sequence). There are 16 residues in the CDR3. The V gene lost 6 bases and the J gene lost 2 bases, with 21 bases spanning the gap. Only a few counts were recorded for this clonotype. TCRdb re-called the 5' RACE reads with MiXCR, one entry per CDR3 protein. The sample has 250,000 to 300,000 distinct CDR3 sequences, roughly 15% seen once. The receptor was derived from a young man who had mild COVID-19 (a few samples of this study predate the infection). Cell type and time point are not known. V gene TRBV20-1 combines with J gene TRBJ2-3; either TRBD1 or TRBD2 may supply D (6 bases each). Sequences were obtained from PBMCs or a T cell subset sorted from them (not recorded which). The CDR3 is CSAPGAPAYDTDTQYF. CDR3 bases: TGCAGTGCCCCGGGGGCTCCAGCTTATGACACAGATACGCAGTATTTT.